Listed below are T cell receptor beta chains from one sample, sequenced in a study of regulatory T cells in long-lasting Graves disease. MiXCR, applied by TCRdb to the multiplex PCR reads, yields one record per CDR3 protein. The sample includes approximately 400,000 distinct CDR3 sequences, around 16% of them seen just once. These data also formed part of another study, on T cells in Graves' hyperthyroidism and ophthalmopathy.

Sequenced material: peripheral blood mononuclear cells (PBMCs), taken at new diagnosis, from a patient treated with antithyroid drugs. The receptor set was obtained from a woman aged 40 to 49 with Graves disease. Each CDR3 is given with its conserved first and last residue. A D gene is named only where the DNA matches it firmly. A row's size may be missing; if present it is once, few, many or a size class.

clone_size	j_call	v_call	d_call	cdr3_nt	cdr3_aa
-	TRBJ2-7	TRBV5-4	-	TGTGCCAGCAGCGGTGACCTAGAGGCTCGGGAGCAGTACTTC	CASSGDLEAREQYF
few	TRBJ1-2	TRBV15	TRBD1	TGTGCCACCAGCAGAGCTGGGACAGCTGGCTACACCTTC	CATSRAGTAGYTF
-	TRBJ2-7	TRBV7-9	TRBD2	TGTGCCAGCAGCCACGGACTAGCGGGAGGAGACGAGCAGTACTTC	CASSHGLAGGDEQYF
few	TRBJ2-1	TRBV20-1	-	TGCAGTGCTAGCTCGACAGACTCCCATTGGAATGAGCAGTTCTTC	CSASSTDSHWNEQFF
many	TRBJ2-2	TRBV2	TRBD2	TGTGCCAGCAGAGGAACTAGCGGGAGTTCCGGGGAGCTGTTTTTT	CASRGTSGSSGELFF
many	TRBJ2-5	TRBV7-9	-	TGTGCCAGCAGCTTCAGTTTTCAAGAGACCCAGTACTTC	CASSFSFQETQYF
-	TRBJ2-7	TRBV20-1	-	TGCAGTGCTAGACCGGAAGCAGCCCCCGTTGGCGAGCAGTACTTC	CSARPEAAPVGEQYF
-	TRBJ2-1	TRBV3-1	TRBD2	TGTGCCAGCAGCCAAGATAGACTAGCCCTCTACAATGAGCAGTTCTTC	CASSQDRLALYNEQFF
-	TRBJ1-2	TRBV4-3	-	TGCGCCAGCAGCCAAGATTACATAGCGTACTATGGCTACACCTTC	CASSQDYIAYYGYTF
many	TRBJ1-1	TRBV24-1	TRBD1	TGTGCCACCAGTGACTCAAGGGACAGGCCTGAAGCTTTCTTT	CATSDSRDRPEAFF
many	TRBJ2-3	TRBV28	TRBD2	TGTGCCAGCAGTCGCCCGGGACTAGCGGGAGGCGCCCACGATACGCAGTATTTT	CASSRPGLAGGAHDTQYF
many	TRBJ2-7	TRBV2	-	TGTGCCAGCACCCAAGGTGGCCTCTACGAGCAGTACTTC	CASTQGGLYEQYF
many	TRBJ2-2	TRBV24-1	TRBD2	TGTGCCACCAGTGATCCGACTAGCGGAGACACCGGGGAGCTGTTTTTT	CATSDPTSGDTGELFF
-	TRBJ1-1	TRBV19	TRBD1	TGTGCCAGTAGTATCCCCCAGGGGGCAGGACCTTTGAACACTGAAGCTTTCTTT	CASSIPQGAGPLNTEAFF
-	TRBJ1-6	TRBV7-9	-	TGTGCCAGCAGCTCCGAAGGGGAGGGTACCGATTCACCCCTCCACTTT	CASSSEGEGTDSPLHF
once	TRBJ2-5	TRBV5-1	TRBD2	TGCGCCAGCAGCTGGGGAGGGGCGGGAGCTCTGGAGACCCAGTACTTC	CASSWGGAGALETQYF
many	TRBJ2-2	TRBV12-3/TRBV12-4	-	TGTGCCAGCAGTTACGGACAGATTGGTGCGCGGGAGCTGTTTTTT	CASSYGQIGARELFF